These T cell receptor beta chains were read from a single sample in a study of brain T cells in children with intractable seizures. TCRdb keeps only in-frame clones here, not all; method: immunoSEQ multiplex PCR. This sample yields 110,000 or so clones, of which roughly 92% are seen a single time; 3.8% belongs to the top ten. Here the sequenced sample was peripheral blood, taken at surgery. These receptors all stem from a boy in the first two years of life with hemimegalencephaly and intractable seizures. The CDR3 runs from the conserved cysteine through the conserved F or W. D genes are given only for firm matches. The listing skips clone size in some rows; elsewhere it reads once, few, many or a size class.

CASSQEGKAKTQYF,TGCGCCAGCAGCCAAGAAGGGAAGGCGAAGACCCAGTACTTC,TRBJ2-5,TRBV4-1,few,NA
CASSLARPPEAFF,TGTGCCAGCAGTTTGGCCAGACCGCCTGAAGCTTTCTTT,TRBJ1-1,TRBV28,NA,NA
CASSQAAGTNSPLHF,TGTGCCAGCAGCCAGGCAGCAGGGACGAATTCACCCCTCCACTTT,TRBJ1-6,TRBV3-1/TRBV3-2,once,NA
CASSRRGRNYEQYF,TGCGCCAGCAGTCGAAGGGGACGGAACTACGAGCAGTACTTC,TRBJ2-7,TRBV23-1,NA,NA
CATDRANTGELFF,TGTGCCACCGACAGGGCAAACACCGGGGAGCTGTTTTTT,TRBJ2-2,TRBV6-5,NA,TRBD1
CSVAGRVVKETQYF,TGCAGCGTTGCGGGTAGGGTCGTGAAGGAGACCCAGTACTTC,TRBJ2-5,TRBV29-1,NA,NA
CALAVGQGYEQYF,TGTGCCCTCGCAGTGGGACAGGGCTACGAGCAGTACTTC,TRBJ2-7,TRBV30,few,TRBD1
CASSQGGTHNEQFF,TGCGCCAGCAGCCAAGGCGGGACTCACAATGAGCAGTTCTTC,TRBJ2-1,TRBV4-1,NA,NA
CASSPYLGDTEAFF,TGTGCCAGCAGCCCATATCTGGGGGACACTGAAGCTTTCTTT,TRBJ1-1,TRBV3-1/TRBV3-2,NA,NA
CASSDRYSNQPQHF,TGTGCCAGCAGTGACAGGTATAGCAATCAGCCCCAGCATTTT,TRBJ1-5,TRBV2,NA,NA
CASSLADRVNTGELFF,TGTGCCAGCAGCTTGGCGGACAGGGTAAACACCGGGGAGCTGTTTTTT,TRBJ2-2,TRBV5-6,NA,TRBD1
CASRTGPNTGELFF,TGTGCCAGCAGGACCGGACCGAACACCGGGGAGCTGTTTTTT,TRBJ2-2,TRBV6-5,NA,NA
CASSQERRSEAFF,TGTGCCAGCAGCCAAGAGCGCAGATCTGAAGCTTTCTTT,TRBJ1-1,TRBV3-1/TRBV3-2,once,NA
CASSPHPGLAGGLGDTQYF,TGTGCCAGCAGTCCACACCCCGGACTAGCGGGAGGGCTAGGAGATACGCAGTATTTT,TRBJ2-3,TRBV28,NA,TRBD2
CASSPGGRGGEKLFF,TGTGCCAGCAGCCCCGGAGGCAGGGGAGGGGAAAAACTGTTTTTT,TRBJ1-4,TRBV7-8,NA,NA
CTSSMREAFF,TGTACCAGTAGTATGAGGGAAGCTTTCTTT,TRBJ1-1,TRBV19,NA,NA
CASSELAGGPGELFF,TGTGCCAGCAGTGAACTAGCGGGAGGGCCCGGGGAGCTGTTTTTT,TRBJ2-2,TRBV6-1,once,TRBD2
CASSLVRGDQPQHF,TGTGCCAGCAGTTTAGTCCGGGGGGACCAGCCCCAGCATTTT,TRBJ1-5,TRBV28,NA,NA
CASSVATGGRLKRGGETQYF,TGTGCCAGCAGCGTAGCTACTGGGGGGAGATTAAAAAGGGGAGGAGAGACCCAGTACTTC,TRBJ2-5,TRBV9,NA,NA
CASSLNGYNSPLHF,TGTGCCAGCAGCTTAAACGGTTATAATTCACCCCTCCACTTT,TRBJ1-6,TRBV7-3,once,NA
CASSLSGGRTNEKLFF,TGTGCCAGCAGTTTATCCGGAGGGCGAACTAATGAAAAACTGTTTTTT,TRBJ1-4,TRBV28,NA,NA
CASSFLSGRDGEQFF,TGTGCCAGCAGCTTTTTGAGCGGGAGGGATGGTGAGCAGTTCTTC,TRBJ2-1,TRBV11-2,NA,TRBD2
CSAHRTGSSGNTIYF,TGCAGCGCTCACCGGACAGGGAGCTCTGGAAACACCATATATTTT,TRBJ1-3,TRBV29-1,NA,TRBD1
CASGKSQGWANEKLFF,TGTGCCAGCGGGAAATCGCAGGGGTGGGCTAATGAAAAACTGTTTTTT,TRBJ1-4,TRBV28,once,NA
CASSLRAGHYNEQFF,TGTGCCAGCAGTCTCCGGGCAGGTCACTACAATGAGCAGTTCTTC,TRBJ2-1,TRBV27,NA,NA
CASSLVSANNEQFF,TGTGCCAGCAGCTTAGTGTCGGCGAACAATGAGCAGTTCTTC,TRBJ2-1,TRBV7-9,NA,NA
CASSLGGLAGVGTQYF,TGTGCCAGCAGCTTGGGGGGACTAGCGGGAGTGGGGACCCAGTACTTC,TRBJ2-5,TRBV5-4,NA,TRBD2
CASRLGAGIVYEQYF,TGTGCCAGCAGGCTCGGGGCAGGGATCGTCTACGAGCAGTACTTC,TRBJ2-7,TRBV11-1,NA,NA
CASSLGAGGYEQYF,TGTGCCAGCAGCTTAGGGGCAGGGGGCTACGAGCAGTACTTC,TRBJ2-7,TRBV5-4,NA,TRBD1
CASSPPGGRSYEQYF,TGTGCCAGCTCACCACCCGGGGGGCGCTCCTACGAGCAGTACTTC,TRBJ2-7,TRBV18,once,NA
CASSQAPLAGEKTQYF,TGTGCCAGCAGCCAAGCCCCGCTAGCGGGAGAAAAGACCCAGTACTTC,TRBJ2-5,TRBV4-2,NA,TRBD2
CASSIDGPRLTGGVTGELFF,TGTGCCAGTAGTATAGATGGGCCCCGACTGACAGGCGGGGTCACCGGGGAGCTGTTTTTT,TRBJ2-2,TRBV19,NA,NA
CASSPEAENIQYF,TGTGCCAGCTCACCAGAAGCGGAAAACATTCAGTACTTC,TRBJ2-4,TRBV18,NA,NA
CASSLTGGYGYTF,TGTGCCAGCAGCTTAACAGGGGGCTATGGCTACACCTTC,TRBJ1-2,TRBV7-3,NA,NA
CASSQDGEPQHF,TGCGCCAGCAGCCAAGATGGGGAGCCCCAGCATTTT,TRBJ1-5,TRBV4-1,NA,NA
CAIRPGLESYEQYF,TGTGCCATCAGACCGGGCCTGGAGTCCTACGAGCAGTACTTC,TRBJ2-7,TRBV10-3,NA,NA
CASSIEVGNEQFF,TGTGCCAGTAGTATCGAGGTGGGCAATGAGCAGTTCTTC,TRBJ2-1,TRBV19,NA,NA
CASSYSIAEGDTEAFF,TGTGCCAGCAGTTACTCGATTGCTGAGGGTGACACTGAAGCTTTCTTT,TRBJ1-1,TRBV6-2/TRBV6-3,NA,NA
CASSTLPGTGGGEQYF,TGCGCCAGCAGCACACTTCCCGGGACAGGGGGGGGTGAGCAGTACTTC,TRBJ2-7,TRBV5-1,NA,TRBD1
CAVSGGRRTTDTQYF,TGTGCCGTATCGGGAGGTAGGAGGACCACAGATACGCAGTATTTT,TRBJ2-3,TRBV19,NA,TRBD2
CATSGTSPYEQYF,TGTGCCACCTCCGGGACTAGCCCATACGAGCAGTACTTC,TRBJ2-7,TRBV24-1,NA,TRBD2
CASSGERTGIYGYTF,TGTGCCAGCAGCGGAGAACGGACAGGGATCTACGGCTACACCTTC,TRBJ1-2,TRBV5-8,NA,TRBD1
CASSRLAIEQFF,TGTGCCAGCAGTCGACTAGCCATTGAGCAGTTCTTC,TRBJ2-1,TRBV12-3/TRBV12-4,NA,TRBD2
CASSEVTGPYGYTF,TGTGCCAGCAGTGAAGTGACAGGACCCTATGGCTACACCTTC,TRBJ1-2,TRBV6-1,NA,NA
CASSQLAGGIRGDEQFF,TGCGCCAGCAGCCAGTTAGCGGGAGGCATCCGGGGTGATGAGCAGTTCTTC,TRBJ2-1,TRBV4-1,NA,TRBD2
CASSQGSGRSYEQYF,TGTGCCAGCAGCCAAGGTAGCGGGAGAAGCTACGAGCAGTACTTC,TRBJ2-7,TRBV3-1/TRBV3-2,NA,TRBD2
CASSYAGLAGGNEQFF,TGTGCCAGCAGTTACGCCGGACTAGCGGGAGGGAATGAGCAGTTCTTC,TRBJ2-1,TRBV6-2/TRBV6-3,NA,TRBD2
CASSSGQSTDTQYF,TGTGCCAGCAGCTCCGGACAGAGCACAGATACGCAGTATTTT,TRBJ2-3,TRBV11-3,NA,NA
CASTDSLLGNTIYF,TGTGCCAGCACTGACAGCCTTTTAGGAAACACCATATATTTT,TRBJ1-3,TRBV14,NA,NA
CASSYPTGKWANYGYTF,TGTGCCAGCAGTTACCCTACAGGGAAATGGGCAAACTATGGCTACACCTTC,TRBJ1-2,TRBV6-2/TRBV6-3,NA,NA
CASSWRLHNEQFF,TGTGCCAGCAGTTGGAGGTTACACAATGAGCAGTTCTTC,TRBJ2-1,TRBV27,NA,NA
CASSIGLAGAHYNEQFF,TGCGCCAGCAGCATTGGACTAGCGGGAGCTCATTACAATGAGCAGTTCTTC,TRBJ2-1,TRBV5-1,NA,TRBD2
CSGQTGRGLGNYGYTF,TGCAGCGGACAAACCGGGCGGGGGCTCGGTAACTATGGCTACACCTTC,TRBJ1-2,TRBV29-1,NA,NA
CASSMASPAEAFF,TGCGCCAGCAGCATGGCATCTCCGGCTGAAGCTTTCTTT,TRBJ1-1,TRBV5-1,NA,NA
CASSLTGGAGYTF,TGTGCCAGCAGCTTGACAGGGGGCGCTGGCTACACCTTC,TRBJ1-2,TRBV11-3,NA,TRBD1
CASSDPGAGYTF,TGTGCCAGCAGTGACCCCGGGGCTGGCTACACCTTC,TRBJ1-2,TRBV6-4,NA,NA
CSVGPRGTQYF,TGCAGCGTTGGGCCCCGCGGGACCCAGTACTTC,TRBJ2-5,TRBV29-1,NA,NA
CASSGGTLNTEAFF,TGTGCCAGCAGCGGCGGGACACTTAACACTGAAGCTTTCTTT,TRBJ1-1,TRBV11-2,NA,NA
CATGDSRLAGGPGETQYF,TGTGCCACCGGAGACTCTCGACTAGCGGGAGGGCCTGGGGAGACCCAGTACTTC,TRBJ2-5,TRBV24-1,NA,TRBD2